The rows below give T cell receptor beta chains drawn from one sample of a study of technical replicates of blood from a few donors. Only in-frame clones appear in the TCRdb table, and some are missing; sequencing was by immunoSEQ multiplex PCR. The sample has 70,000 to 85,000 clones; 92% are singletons. The sample consisted of T cells isolated from PBMCs. The receptors come from a human donor in good health. CDR3s include the opening cysteine and the closing phenylalanine or tryptophan. The D gene is left open where the match is weak. Clone size, where shown, is once, few, many, or a class for clones that have expanded.

j_call: TRBJ2-2
d_call: -
clone_size: -
v_call: TRBV6-5
cdr3_aa: CASRRDVFTGELFF
cdr3_nt: TGTGCCAGCCGGCGGGATGTCTTCACCGGGGAGCTGTTTTTT

j_call: TRBJ1-2
d_call: TRBD1
clone_size: -
v_call: TRBV27
cdr3_aa: CASRTGGDYGYTF
cdr3_nt: TGTGCCAGCAGGACAGGGGGAGACTATGGCTACACCTTC

j_call: TRBJ1-2
d_call: TRBD1
clone_size: few
v_call: TRBV27
cdr3_aa: CASSLGGQEGYGYTF
cdr3_nt: TGTGCCAGCAGTTTAGGGGGACAGGAGGGCTATGGCTACACCTTC

j_call: TRBJ2-1
d_call: -
clone_size: -
v_call: TRBV25-1
cdr3_aa: CASRRGYNEQFF
cdr3_nt: TGTGCCAGCAGGCGGGGCTACAATGAGCAGTTCTTC

j_call: TRBJ1-4
d_call: -
clone_size: -
v_call: TRBV25-1
cdr3_aa: CASRTTGHNEKLFF
cdr3_nt: TGTGCCAGCAGGACGACAGGCCACAATGAAAAACTGTTTTTT

j_call: TRBJ2-4
d_call: TRBD1
clone_size: once
v_call: TRBV23-1
cdr3_aa: CASSQGVDRRAKNIQYF
cdr3_nt: TGCGCCAGCAGCCAAGGAGTGGACAGGCGAGCCAAAAACATTCAGTACTTC

j_call: TRBJ1-2
d_call: TRBD1
clone_size: -
v_call: TRBV6-1
cdr3_aa: CASAGGQPYGYTF
cdr3_nt: TGTGCCAGCGCCGGGGGACAGCCTTATGGCTACACCTTC

j_call: TRBJ1-2
d_call: -
clone_size: once
v_call: TRBV6-5
cdr3_aa: CASSLYGGSNYGYTF
cdr3_nt: TGTGCCAGCAGCTTATATGGGGGGTCTAACTATGGCTACACCTTC

j_call: TRBJ1-1
d_call: -
clone_size: -
v_call: TRBV4-1
cdr3_aa: CASSQVLTGNTEAFF
cdr3_nt: TGCGCCAGCAGCCAAGTATTGACAGGGAACACTGAAGCTTTCTTT

j_call: TRBJ2-1
d_call: -
clone_size: -
v_call: TRBV7-2
cdr3_aa: CASSSHGTRGNEQFF
cdr3_nt: TGTGCCAGCAGCTCTCACGGAACTAGGGGGAATGAGCAGTTCTTC

j_call: TRBJ2-2
d_call: TRBD1
clone_size: -
v_call: TRBV7-9
cdr3_aa: CASRPGQGSTGELFF
cdr3_nt: TGTGCCAGCAGACCAGGACAGGGATCCACCGGGGAGCTGTTTTTT

j_call: TRBJ1-2
d_call: -
clone_size: -
v_call: TRBV29-1
cdr3_aa: CSVGVAITNRHDGYTF
cdr3_nt: TGCAGCGTTGGGGTGGCGATCACTAATCGGCACGATGGCTACACCTTC

j_call: TRBJ1-2
d_call: -
clone_size: -
v_call: TRBV7-2
cdr3_aa: CASRFRPGEGSGYTF
cdr3_nt: TGTGCCAGCAGGTTCCGCCCGGGGGAGGGATCTGGCTACACCTTC

j_call: TRBJ1-1
d_call: TRBD1
clone_size: once
v_call: TRBV11-3
cdr3_aa: CASSSRNRGYTEAFF
cdr3_nt: TGTGCCAGCAGCTCCCGGAACAGGGGCTATACTGAAGCTTTCTTT

j_call: TRBJ1-3
d_call: TRBD1
clone_size: -
v_call: TRBV5-3
cdr3_aa: CARSTGVAGNTIYF
cdr3_nt: TGTGCCAGAAGCACAGGGGTAGCTGGAAACACCATATATTTT

j_call: TRBJ2-3
d_call: -
clone_size: -
v_call: TRBV25-1
cdr3_aa: CASRRGGPDTQYF
cdr3_nt: TGTGCCAGCAGGAGGGGGGGTCCAGATACGCAGTATTTT

j_call: TRBJ2-5
d_call: -
clone_size: -
v_call: TRBV5-8
cdr3_aa: CASSHGVQGGQETQYF
cdr3_nt: TGTGCCAGCAGCCATGGAGTACAGGGGGGGCAAGAGACCCAGTACTTC

j_call: TRBJ1-2
d_call: -
clone_size: -
v_call: TRBV7-2
cdr3_aa: CASSDKGQSTDSYGYTF
cdr3_nt: TGTGCCAGCAGCGATAAAGGACAGTCTACAGATTCTTATGGCTACACCTTC

j_call: TRBJ2-1
d_call: TRBD2
clone_size: -
v_call: TRBV6-6
cdr3_aa: CASSYDRTSRYNEQFF
cdr3_nt: TGTGCCAGCAGTTACGATCGGACTAGCCGTTACAATGAGCAGTTCTTC

j_call: TRBJ2-3
d_call: TRBD2
clone_size: -
v_call: TRBV25-1
cdr3_aa: CASSFLGGRADTQYF
cdr3_nt: TGTGCCAGCAGTTTCCTTGGCGGGAGGGCAGATACGCAGTATTTT

j_call: TRBJ1-1
d_call: TRBD1
clone_size: -
v_call: TRBV18
cdr3_aa: CASSVAWDRNTEAFF
cdr3_nt: TGTGCCAGCTCAGTGGCATGGGACAGGAACACTGAAGCTTTCTTT

j_call: TRBJ1-2
d_call: TRBD1
clone_size: -
v_call: TRBV4-2
cdr3_aa: CASRQQGSYGYTF
cdr3_nt: TGTGCCAGCAGGCAACAGGGGTCCTATGGCTACACCTTC

j_call: TRBJ1-2
d_call: TRBD1
clone_size: -
v_call: TRBV27
cdr3_aa: CASKRGQGEYNYGYTF
cdr3_nt: TGTGCCAGCAAGCGGGGACAGGGGGAATATAACTATGGCTACACCTTC

j_call: TRBJ1-5
d_call: TRBD1
clone_size: -
v_call: TRBV18
cdr3_aa: CASSPGQGGQPQHF
cdr3_nt: TGTGCCAGCTCACCGGGACAGGGAGGACAGCCCCAGCATTTT

j_call: TRBJ2-1
d_call: TRBD1
clone_size: -
v_call: TRBV11-3
cdr3_aa: CASSRQGNEQFF
cdr3_nt: TGTGCCAGCAGCCGACAGGGGAATGAGCAGTTCTTC

j_call: TRBJ2-3
d_call: -
clone_size: -
v_call: TRBV7-9
cdr3_aa: CASSLEQFTDTQYF
cdr3_nt: TGTGCCAGCAGCTTAGAACAGTTTACAGATACGCAGTATTTT

j_call: TRBJ1-1
d_call: -
clone_size: -
v_call: TRBV29-1
cdr3_aa: CSVAYRDEAFF
cdr3_nt: TGCAGCGTTGCATACAGGGATGAAGCTTTCTTT

j_call: TRBJ1-1
d_call: -
clone_size: -
v_call: TRBV6-1
cdr3_aa: CASSEVPGLNTEAFF
cdr3_nt: TGTGCCAGCAGTGAAGTCCCAGGGCTGAACACTGAAGCTTTCTTT

j_call: TRBJ2-5
d_call: TRBD2
clone_size: once
v_call: TRBV2
cdr3_aa: CASGALAGVGETQYF
cdr3_nt: TGTGCCAGCGGTGCCTTAGCGGGAGTGGGAGAGACCCAGTACTTC

j_call: TRBJ2-1
d_call: -
clone_size: -
v_call: TRBV9
cdr3_aa: CASSSPSGLSEQFF
cdr3_nt: TGTGCCAGCAGCTCCCCCTCAGGGTTAAGTGAGCAGTTCTTC

j_call: TRBJ1-3
d_call: -
clone_size: once
v_call: TRBV6-6
cdr3_aa: CASSYSKRFSGNTIYF
cdr3_nt: TGTGCCAGCAGTTACTCGAAACGGTTCTCTGGAAACACCATATATTTT

j_call: TRBJ1-2
d_call: TRBD1
clone_size: -
v_call: TRBV7-9
cdr3_aa: CASSLEGGAFLYGYTF
cdr3_nt: TGTGCCAGCAGCTTAGAAGGGGGCGCGTTCCTCTATGGCTACACCTTC

j_call: TRBJ2-7
d_call: -
clone_size: -
v_call: TRBV9
cdr3_aa: CASSPRAATYEQYF
cdr3_nt: TGTGCCAGCAGCCCCAGGGCGGCTACATACGAGCAGTACTTC

j_call: TRBJ1-5
d_call: TRBD1
clone_size: -
v_call: TRBV27
cdr3_aa: CASSFGTGVQPQHF
cdr3_nt: TGTGCCAGCAGTTTTGGGACAGGGGTGCAGCCCCAGCATTTT

j_call: TRBJ2-1
d_call: -
clone_size: -
v_call: TRBV10-3
cdr3_aa: CAISESDVLIQDPFF
cdr3_nt: TGTGCCATCAGTGAGTCGGACGTCTTAATACAGGACCCATTCTTC

j_call: TRBJ2-5
d_call: -
clone_size: -
v_call: TRBV2
cdr3_aa: CASSELRVGKETQYF
cdr3_nt: TGTGCCAGCAGTGAACTGCGGGTCGGGAAAGAGACCCAGTACTTC

j_call: TRBJ2-7
d_call: -
clone_size: once
v_call: TRBV7-6
cdr3_aa: CASSLSDGQKYF
cdr3_nt: TGTGCCAGCAGCTTAAGTGACGGACAGAAGTACTTC

j_call: TRBJ1-4
d_call: TRBD1
clone_size: -
v_call: TRBV6-5
cdr3_aa: CASSIRDRNEKLFF
cdr3_nt: TGTGCCAGCAGTATCCGGGACAGAAATGAAAAACTGTTTTTT

j_call: TRBJ1-2
d_call: -
clone_size: -
v_call: TRBV6-6
cdr3_aa: CASSYSSGDGYTF
cdr3_nt: TGTGCCAGCAGTTACTCCAGTGGAGATGGCTACACCTTC

j_call: TRBJ2-5
d_call: -
clone_size: -
v_call: TRBV5-1
cdr3_aa: CASSSQSGPQETQYF
cdr3_nt: TGCGCCAGCAGCTCCCAGAGCGGGCCCCAAGAGACCCAGTACTTC

j_call: TRBJ2-3
d_call: TRBD2
clone_size: once
v_call: TRBV15
cdr3_aa: CATSKAPPAGVTTDTQYF
cdr3_nt: TGTGCCACCAGCAAGGCCCCCCCAGCGGGAGTGACCACAGATACGCAGTATTTT

j_call: TRBJ2-3
d_call: TRBD2
clone_size: -
v_call: TRBV9
cdr3_aa: CASSLREDPDTQYF
cdr3_nt: TGTGCCAGCAGCCTGCGGGAGGACCCAGATACGCAGTATTTT

j_call: TRBJ2-7
d_call: TRBD1
clone_size: -
v_call: TRBV11-3
cdr3_aa: CASSLDRFSYEQYF
cdr3_nt: TGTGCCAGCAGCCTGGACAGGTTTTCCTACGAGCAGTACTTC

j_call: TRBJ2-3
d_call: -
clone_size: -
v_call: TRBV7-9
cdr3_aa: CASSSSGVWGTDTQYF
cdr3_nt: TGTGCCAGCAGTTCCTCGGGAGTGTGGGGAACAGATACGCAGTATTTT

j_call: TRBJ1-5
d_call: -
clone_size: -
v_call: TRBV28
cdr3_aa: CASSPRQLNQPQHF
cdr3_nt: TGTGCCAGCAGCCCCCGACAGTTAAATCAGCCCCAGCATTTT

j_call: TRBJ1-3
d_call: -
clone_size: -
v_call: TRBV15
cdr3_aa: CATSRYSPPAPSGNTIYF
cdr3_nt: TGTGCCACCAGCAGATACTCCCCGCCCGCCCCCTCTGGAAACACCATATATTTT

j_call: TRBJ1-1
d_call: TRBD1
clone_size: -
v_call: TRBV19
cdr3_aa: CASSTDLTGGDTEAFF
cdr3_nt: TGTGCCAGTAGTACAGACCTGACAGGGGGAGACACTGAAGCTTTCTTT

j_call: TRBJ2-5
d_call: -
clone_size: -
v_call: TRBV19
cdr3_aa: CASSIVHFEETQYF
cdr3_nt: TGTGCCAGTAGTATAGTTCACTTTGAAGAGACCCAGTACTTC

j_call: TRBJ2-7
d_call: TRBD1
clone_size: -
v_call: TRBV25-1
cdr3_aa: CASSAGQGSYEQYF
cdr3_nt: TGTGCCAGCAGTGCAGGACAGGGGTCCTACGAGCAGTACTTC

j_call: TRBJ1-1
d_call: -
clone_size: few
v_call: TRBV7-2
cdr3_aa: CASSSPHRSEAFF
cdr3_nt: TGTGCCAGCAGCTCGCCTCACAGGAGTGAAGCTTTCTTT

j_call: TRBJ2-7
d_call: -
clone_size: -
v_call: TRBV6-5
cdr3_aa: CASSYEGHYEQYF
cdr3_nt: TGTGCCAGCAGTTACGAGGGACACTACGAGCAGTACTTC

j_call: TRBJ2-1
d_call: TRBD2
clone_size: -
v_call: TRBV7-9
cdr3_aa: CASSILAGGGSYNEQFF
cdr3_nt: TGTGCCAGCAGCATACTAGCGGGAGGTGGGTCCTACAATGAGCAGTTCTTC

j_call: TRBJ2-7
d_call: -
clone_size: -
v_call: TRBV18
cdr3_aa: CASSPGRNSYEQYF
cdr3_nt: TGTGCCAGCTCACCAGGGAGGAACTCCTACGAGCAGTACTTC

j_call: TRBJ1-1
d_call: TRBD1
clone_size: -
v_call: TRBV5-4
cdr3_aa: CASSLTGDTEAFF
cdr3_nt: TGTGCCAGCAGCTTGACAGGGGATACTGAAGCTTTCTTT

j_call: TRBJ1-1
d_call: TRBD1
clone_size: -
v_call: TRBV4-3
cdr3_aa: CASSQDPEQGPSNTEAFF
cdr3_nt: TGCGCCAGCAGCCAAGATCCTGAACAGGGGCCATCCAACACTGAAGCTTTCTTT

j_call: TRBJ2-7
d_call: TRBD1
clone_size: -
v_call: TRBV7-3
cdr3_aa: CASSRDREDEQYF
cdr3_nt: TGTGCCAGCAGCCGGGACAGGGAAGACGAGCAGTACTTC

j_call: TRBJ1-5
d_call: TRBD1
clone_size: once
v_call: TRBV5-1
cdr3_aa: CASSLGQGDQPQHF
cdr3_nt: TGCGCCAGCAGCTTAGGACAGGGGGATCAGCCCCAGCATTTT

j_call: TRBJ2-7
d_call: -
clone_size: -
v_call: TRBV7-2
cdr3_aa: CASTIQGIGEQYF
cdr3_nt: TGTGCCAGCACAATACAGGGTATTGGCGAGCAGTACTTC

j_call: TRBJ1-2
d_call: TRBD1
clone_size: -
v_call: TRBV7-3
cdr3_aa: CASSLNALGTGNGYTF
cdr3_nt: TGTGCCAGCAGCTTAAACGCGCTGGGGACAGGCAATGGCTACACCTTC

j_call: TRBJ2-7
d_call: TRBD2
clone_size: -
v_call: TRBV9
cdr3_aa: CASSSQTSGSYEQYF
cdr3_nt: TGTGCCAGCAGCAGTCAGACTAGCGGGAGTTACGAGCAGTACTTC